These 19 T cell receptor beta chains originate from one sample sequenced in a study of T cells in narcolepsy. TCRdb keeps only in-frame clones here, not all; method: immunoSEQ multiplex PCR. The sample yields about 35,000 clones, roughly nine tenths seen once. The sample was CD45RA- memory CD4+ T cells from PBMCs. The receptors come from a human donor with narcolepsy.

The chain recombines TRBV7-2 with TRBJ2-7, with TRBD1 matching 8 bases. Germline loops: CDR1 SGHTA, CDR2 FQGNSA. With 5 bases clipped from V and 7 bases from J, the junction kept 10 bases outside the gene matches. The CDR3 loop spans 14 amino acids. The CDR3 DNA is TGTGCCAGCAGCCTTGGACAGGGTCTTGGGGAGCAGTACTTC. This sequence encodes CASSLGQGLGEQYF.

The chain uses TRBV6-1 and TRBJ1-4; TRBD1 agrees at 9 bases. This CDR3 is built from 12 residues. Looked up from germline, CDR1 is MNHNS and CDR2 is SASEGT. Trimming took 8 bases from V and 5 from J; bases not matched to a gene: 0. The CDR3 DNA reads as TGTGCCAGCGGGACAGGGAATGAAAAACTGTTTTTT. It codes for CASGTGNEKLFF.

This clone has more than one count but fewer than ten. The chain carries TRBV28 and TRBJ1-4, with D possibly TRBD1 on 6 matching bases. CDR3 length: 13 amino acids. Germline-derived CDR1 and CDR2 are MDHEN and SYDVKM. The V and J ends lost 7 bases and 6 bases respectively, with 12 bases between them. This CDR3 is CASNWGRYEKLFF. CDR3 in DNA: TGTGCCAGCAATTGGGGGCGTTATGAAAAACTGTTTTTT.

On this clone: This sample also contains other DNA sequences that code for the same CDR3. The J gene is TRBJ2-1, the V gene TRBV30, with 11 bases identical to TRBD1. This CDR3 spans 16 amino acids. The V gene's germline CDR1 is GTSNPN and CDR2 SVGIG (reference sequence). Trimming cost V 0 bases and J 15 bases; bases outside gene matches: 16. CDR3 amino acids: CAWSVLGTGGLGRRFF. CDR3 bases: TGTGCCTGGAGTGTATTAGGGACAGGGGGTTTGGGGCGACGGTTCTTC.

V and J are TRBV27 and TRBJ2-5; 8 bases are a match to TRBD2. J lost 3 bases, V lost 1 base, and 10 bases had no gene match. Germline lookup yields CDR1 MNHEY and CDR2 SMNVEV (reference sequence). The CDR3 covers 17 residues. The CDR3 DNA follows: TGTGCCAGCAGTTTATTGCTAACGGGACTAGAAAAAGAGACCCAGTACTTC. Its translation is CASSLLLTGLEKETQYF.

This chain joins TRBV27 and TRBJ2-7, with TRBD1 matching 10 bases. V trimming: 3 bases; J trimming: 0 bases; junction bases outside the gene matches: 11. The CDR3 sequence is 18 residues long. The germline gives CDR1 MNHEY, CDR2 SMNVEV (reference sequence). This chain's CDR3 is CASSFRFSGQGSSYEQYF. Here the CDR3 DNA reads TGTGCCAGCAGTTTTCGGTTTTCGGGACAGGGGAGCTCCTACGAGCAGTACTTC.

The chain employs TRBV6-1 and TRBJ2-6; D gene unclear. CDR3 size: 13 residues. Germline V gives CDR1 MNHNS, CDR2 SASEGT. V shed 8 bases and J shed 2 bases, with 7 bases lying between them. In DNA, the CDR3 is TGTGCCAGCGGACCCACTGGGGCCAACGTCCTGACTTTC. This encodes CASGPTGANVLTF.

This clone has only one observation. This chain joins TRBV5-6 and TRBJ1-1; no clear D gene. This CDR3 is 15 amino acids long. Germline loops: CDR1 SGHDT, CDR2 YYEEEE. V was shortened by 5 bases and J by 0 bases, with 14 bases between the two germline ends. The DNA for the CDR3 is TGTGCCAGCAGTGTCACGGTATTGTTGAACACTGAAGCTTTCTTT. Translating it yields CASSVTVLLNTEAFF.

On this clone: Other DNA sequences in this specimen translate into the identical CDR3. The chain couples TRBV7-3 to TRBJ2-3; D is possibly TRBD2 (5 bases). V was shortened by 0 bases and J by 1 base, with 5 bases between the two germline ends. Germline V gives CDR1 SGHTA, CDR2 FQGTGA. CDR3 length: 14 residues. The DNA of the CDR3 is TGTGCCAGCAGCTTAACCGGGGGCACAGATACGCAGTATTTT. Encoded protein: CASSLTGGTDTQYF. Full variable domain (remainder filled in from reference TRBV7-3 and TRBJ2-3): GAGVSQTPSNKVTEKGKYVELRCDPISGHTALYWYRQSLGQGPEFLIYFQGTGAADDSGLPNDRFFAVRPEGSVSTLKIQRTERGDSAVYLCASSLTGGTDTQYFGPGTRLTVL.

The chain has TRBV28 and TRBJ1-2; D ambiguous. This CDR3 has 13 residues. Germline assignment: CDR1 MDHEN and CDR2 SYDVKM. Trimming removed 3 bases from V and 6 bases from J, with 11 bases in between. The CDR3 loop reads CASSFNRGDGYTF. The CDR3 DNA reads as TGTGCCAGCAGTTTTAACCGAGGCGATGGCTACACCTTC.

This rearrangement joins TRBV11-3 to TRBJ2-5; D remains ambiguous. The CDR3 contains 14 residues. CDR1 is SGHNT and CDR2 is YENEEA in the germline V gene. V lost 8 bases and J lost 4, with 17 bases in between. This chain's CDR3 is CASALTLLGETQYF. CDR3 bases: TGTGCCAGCGCCCTGACCCTCCTTGGAGAGACCCAGTACTTC.

The chain uses TRBV7-9 and TRBJ1-2; the match to TRBD1 covers 9 bases. V was pared by 7 bases and J by 4 bases, with 7 bases of the junction left unmatched. CDR3 length: 14 residues. From germline, CDR1 is SEHNR and CDR2 FQNEAQ (reference sequence). CDR3 nucleotides: TGTGCCAGCATTCATGGGACAGGGACCTATGGCTACACCTTC. It codes for CASIHGTGTYGYTF.

The chain has TRBV6-1 and TRBJ2-7; TRBD1 is a possible D gene (6 bases). Germline CDR1 and CDR2: MNHNS and SASEGT. The CDR3 runs 13 residues. V dropped 4 bases and J dropped 5 bases, with 12 bases sitting between them. The CDR3 nucleotides read TGTGCCAGCAGTGTCAAATACAGGGACGAGCAGTACTTC. Protein product: CASSVKYRDEQYF.

The chain joins TRBV5-4 to TRBJ1-2, with D possibly being TRBD1 (5 bases). Germline assignment: CDR1 SGHNT and CDR2 YYREEE (reference sequence). This CDR3 spans 14 amino acids. Between the trimmed V and J ends, which lost 4 bases and 4 bases, there was a span of 14 bases. CDR3 protein: CASSPRDSGYGYTF. The CDR3 nucleotides are TGTGCCAGCAGCCCAAGGGACTCAGGCTATGGCTACACCTTC.

The genes are TRBV19 and TRBJ2-6; D is uncertain. With 6 bases removed from V and 0 bases from J, the gap between germline ends came to 12 bases. Germline assignment: CDR1 LNHDA and CDR2 SQIVND (reference sequence). This CDR3 region has 16 residues. CDR3 sequence (DNA): TGTGCCAGTAGGAGTCTACGAAACTCTGGGGCCAACGTCCTGACTTTC. The encoded protein is CASRSLRNSGANVLTF.

This chain joins TRBV20-1 and TRBJ1-2; D is unclear. The CDR3 extends over 11 amino acids. In germline, CDR1 is DFQATT, CDR2 SNEGSKA (reference sequence). Trimming pared 3 bases from V and 8 bases from J, leaving 10 bases between. DNA for the CDR3: TGCAGTGCTAGTTTGGGAGGAGGCTACACCTTC. This encodes CSASLGGGYTF.

The rearrangement uses TRBV6-5 and TRBJ2-7, with 9 bases aligning to TRBD2. Germline V lookup: CDR1 MNHEY, CDR2 SVGAGI. V was clipped by 1 base and J by 2 bases; unmatched bases: 6. There are 16 residues in the CDR3. CDR3 bases: TGTGCCAGCAGTTACTATCCTAGCGGGAAAACCTACGAGCAGTACTTC. It codes for CASSYYPSGKTYEQYF.

The gene calls are TRBV5-5 and TRBJ1-4; D perhaps matches TRBD1 (6 bases). The germline V and J ends were trimmed by 4 bases and 7 bases, with 14 bases remaining between them. This CDR3 region has 14 residues. In germline, CDR1 is SGHKS, CDR2 YYEKEE (reference sequence). This CDR3 reads CASSPGGPGEKLFF. DNA of the CDR3: TGTGCCAGCAGCCCTGGGGGGCCCGGTGAAAAACTGTTTTTT. The full variable domain, with the rest looked up from reference TRBV5-5 and TRBJ1-4, is DAGVTQSPTHLIKTRGQQVTLRCSPISGHKSVSWYQQVLGQGPQFIFQYYEKEERGRGNFPDRFSARQFPNYSSELNVNALLLGDSALYLCASSPGGPGEKLFFGSGTQLSVL.

This chain connects TRBV2 to TRBJ1-2; TRBD1 matches 11 bases. The germline V gene has CDR1 SNHLY and CDR2 FYNNEI. V dropped 1 base and J dropped 7; count of bases not matched to a gene: 8. The CDR3 runs 16 residues. CDR3 protein: CASSEVGTGGFVGYTF. The CDR3 DNA reads TGTGCCAGCAGTGAAGTGGGGACAGGGGGGTTCGTTGGCTACACCTTC.